This T cell receptor (beta chain) was obtained from a study of blood T cell repertoires in COVID-19. Overall study context: Nucleic acid was either cDNA or gDNA, and it came from T cells, B-cell-depleted T cells, or PBMCs.

Profiled with immunoSEQ multiplex PCR; TCRdb holds only in-frame clones, not every one. The top ten clones hold over 4% of a sample with about 350,000 clones, 87% of them seen once. Recovery among Cohort 3 donors was established by two negative PCRs, clearance, or symptom resolution. The CDR3 has 16 amino acids. V was clipped by 6 bases and J by 3 bases; unmatched bases: 7. Germline V gene lookup returns CDR1 SGHVS and CDR2 FQNEAQ. Sequenced sample: PBMCs or T cells enriched from blood (not recorded which). This TCR was sampled from a woman aged 25-40 years who had recovered from COVID-19. The chain uses TRBV7-8 and TRBJ1-6; 8 nucleotides match TRBD1. DNA of the CDR3: TGTGCCAGCAGTTCCCGGACAGGGTTCTATAATTCACCCCTCCACTTT. Translating gives CASSSRTGFYNSPLHF.